A single sample is the source of the 9 T cell receptor beta chains below, sequenced in a study of identical twins. MiXCR, run by TCRdb on the 5' RACE reads, gives a single entry per CDR3 protein. Among 1.5 million to 2 million distinct CDR3 sequences, about 32% were seen once, and the ten largest hold about 0.25%. The sequencing sample was made of cord blood. Every receptor here comes from a newborn girl in good health.

This clonotype has at least ten counts. The rearrangement uses TRBV10-3 and TRBJ2-3; D unresolved. Germline V CDR1 and CDR2: ENHRY, SYGVKD. Trimming stripped 5 bases from V and 4 bases from J, with 13 bases between. The CDR3 is made up of 14 amino acids. In nucleotides, the CDR3 is TGTGCCATCAGTTCGGCCAAGGGTGCAGATACGCAGTATTTT. Amino acids: CAISSAKGADTQYF.

CDR3 DNA: TGTGCCAGCAGTGGTGACAGGGGAAAAGCGCAGTACTTC. It encodes CASSGDRGKAQYF. The V call is TRBV27, the J call TRBJ2-7, with 8 bases fitting TRBD1. CDR3 size: 13 residues. The V gene's germline CDR1 is MNHEY and CDR2 SMNVEV (reference sequence). The junction had 9 bases not matched to a gene; V was cut back by 5 bases and J by 9 bases.

The rearrangement uses TRBV29-1 and TRBJ2-1; TRBD2 matches at 9 bases. J gave up 10 bases and V 4 bases, and 11 bases lay outside the gene matches. CDR1 and CDR2 from the germline V gene are SQVTM and ANQGSEA. This CDR3 is built from 14 residues. CDR3 in DNA: TGCAGCGTTGGGACTGGCGGGAGGGCCGGAGAGCAGTTCTTC. It is translated as CSVGTGGRAGEQFF.

This clonotype has only a few counts. This chain joins TRBV29-1 and TRBJ2-7; D is possibly TRBD1 (6 bases). This CDR3 has 14 residues. Germline assignment: CDR1 SQVTM and CDR2 ANQGSEA. Trimming removed 6 bases from V and 7 bases from J, with 22 bases in between. The CDR3 DNA sequence: TGCAGCGTGTACAGGGCACCTATCCGCAATGAGCAGTACTTC. It yields the protein CSVYRAPIRNEQYF.

This clonotype was seen only a few times. The J gene is TRBJ2-1, the V gene TRBV4-1, with 9 bases that match TRBD2. The J call is doubtful: the DNA matches TRBJ2-7 better. There are 15 residues in the CDR3. Per germline, CDR1 MGHRA and CDR2 YSYEKL. The CDR3 protein is CASRGLAGSYNEQYF. CDR3 bases: TGCGCCAGCAGGGGACTAGCCGGCTCCTACAATGAGCAGTACTTC.

As for this clonotype: A much larger clone differs from this one at a single base, so this may be a read error. The chain uses TRBV6-2 or TRBV6-3 and TRBJ2-7; D unclear. The germline CDR1 and CDR2 sequences are MNHEY and SVGEGT. CDR3 length: 13 amino acids. The CDR3 spells CASSLFRVYGQYF. The CDR3, as DNA: TGTGCCAGCAGTTTATTTCGGGTCTACGGGCAGTACTTC.

This clonotype was picked up a small number of times. The chain recombines TRBV28 with TRBJ2-5, with D possibly TRBD2 on 5 matching bases. Trimming stripped 4 bases from V and 1 base from J, with 10 bases between. The length of the CDR3 is 14 residues. From germline, CDR1 is MDHEN and CDR2 SYDVKM. In DNA, the CDR3 is TGTGCCAGCAGTTCACGGGGAATCCAAGAGACCCAGTACTTC. It is translated as CASSSRGIQETQYF.

V usage is TRBV4-2 and J usage is TRBJ1-1; possible D gene TRBD1, 6 bases. Germline V lookup: CDR1 LGHNA, CDR2 YNFKEQ. CDR3 length: 16 amino acids. V was shortened by 4 bases and J by 0 bases, with 15 bases between the two germline ends. Written as DNA, the CDR3 is TGTGCCAGCAGCCTAGAGGGGGGCCCCTTGAACACTGAAGCTTTCTTT. This gives the protein CASSLEGGPLNTEAFF.

At least ten counts were recorded for this clonotype. The chain is built from TRBV6-2 or TRBV6-3 and TRBJ2-5; TRBD2 aligns across 7 bases. The V gene's germline CDR1 is MNHEY and CDR2 SVGEGT. V shed 9 bases, J shed 1 base, and the junction held 2 bases outside the gene matches. The CDR3 consists of 12 residues. DNA for the CDR3: TGTGCCAGTCGACTAGCCCAAGAGACCCAGTACTTC. Its protein product is CASRLAQETQYF.